This T cell receptor beta chain appears in the sequencing data of a study of cytomegalovirus exposure and HLA in healthy donors. Study observations and caveats: The classifier reportedly diagnosed cytomegalovirus status with high sensitivity and specificity. There were 160 or so TCR beta chains listed as cytomegalovirus-associated. A later analysis linked a missense DCLRE1C variant to TCR beta V- and J-gene trimming.

The PCR had 60 Vbeta and 13 Jbeta primers. Profiling relied on immunoSEQ multiplex PCR, and the TCRdb table lists in-frame clones only, not all of them. The table shows about 98,000 clones, with roughly 60% occurring only once. In the case of this clone: No antigen is known for it.

The clonotype was recovered from a human donor in good health. Material: PBMCs.

The CDR3 DNA reads TGTGCCAGCAGCTTGGGACAGGGCGCGTCCACTGAAGCTTTCTTT. Protein sequence: CASSLGQGASTEAFF. This chain links TRBV5-6 with TRBJ1-1, with 7 positions matching TRBD1. V lost 0 bases to trimming and J lost 4 bases; unmatched junction nucleotides: 6. CDR3 length equals 15 residues. Germline V gene sequence: CDR1 SGHDT, CDR2 YYEEEE.